Sequencing of this T cell receptor (beta chain) was carried out in a study of Ad26.COV2.S vaccination and SARS-CoV-2 variants. Study context: COV1001, an Ad26.COV2.S trial, supplied this vaccine-arm donor. Ad26.COV2.S shots went into the muscle once or twice, 56 days apart. General study points: Spike-specific TCR breadth in vaccine recipients exceeded that seen in placebo recipients.

The treatment was: 15 to 20 received Ad26.COV2.S at low or high dose, single or two shots; five or six received placebo; per-sample allocation not given. Specimens were obtained on day 63 following the first vaccine or placebo injection. Sequenced by immunoSEQ multiplex PCR; TCRdb stores in-frame clones only, minus some. The sample yields about 680,000 clones, approximately 88% seen once. The CDR3 has 11 residues. Trimming took 6 bases from V and 9 from J, leaving 15 bases between them. The germline gives CDR1 DFQATT, CDR2 SNEGSKA (reference sequence). Turning to this clone: Its antigen is still unknown.

This specimen was peripheral blood, taken in a trial of Ad26.COV2.S vaccine versus placebo. This clonotype originated in a person between 18 and 59 years old who received the Ad26.COV2.S COVID-19 vaccine or a placebo. This chain connects TRBV20-1 to TRBJ2-7; tentative D call: TRBD1 (6 bases). The CDR3 DNA is TGCAGTGCCGGGACACCCCGGGGGCAGTACTTC. The encoded protein is CSAGTPRGQYF.